The rows below give T cell receptor beta chains drawn from one sample of a study of blood T cells in healthy people across ages. From the 5' RACE reads, TCRdb called clonotypes with MiXCR, one entry per CDR3 protein. The sample yields roughly 500,000 distinct CDR3 sequences, roughly a quarter seen once. Sequenced input: blood. Receptor source: a woman in her 70s in good health. Each CDR3 is given with its conserved first and last residue. The order of the fields is V gene, D gene, clone size, J gene, CDR3 protein, CDR3 DNA. The D gene is left open where the match is weak. A row's size may be missing; if present it is once, few, many or a size class.

>TRBV7-2|.|.|TRBJ1-4
CASRAIGASEKLFF
TGTGCCAGCAGGGCCATTGGGGCGAGTGAAAAACTGTTTTTT
>TRBV6-1|.|.|TRBJ1-3
CASTRTGHRSSGNTIYF
TGTGCCAGCACTCGAACGGGACACCGCAGCTCTGGAAACACCATATATTTT
>TRBV3-1|.|.|TRBJ1-4
CASSTRQYGPLFF
TGTGCCAGCAGCACTCGACAGTACGGTCCTCTGTTTTTT
>TRBV6-1|TRBD2|.|TRBJ2-1
CASAFLAGGAYNEQFF
TGTGCCAGCGCTTTCCTAGCGGGGGGCGCCTACAATGAGCAGTTCTTC
>TRBV7-6|.|.|TRBJ2-7
CASSTGTDYEQYF
TGTGCCAGCAGCACCGGGACCGATTACGAGCAGTACTTC
>TRBV20-1|.|.|TRBJ1-5
CSARVPGMRGQPQHF
TGCAGTGCTAGAGTTCCCGGGATGAGGGGTCAGCCCCAGCATTTT
>TRBV27|TRBD2|few|TRBJ2-6
CASSSLAGGLFSGANVLTF
TGTGCCAGCAGTTCCCTAGCGGGGGGGCTCTTCTCTGGGGCCAACGTCCTGACTTTC
>TRBV6-1|.|.|TRBJ2-7
CASAEHSYEQYF
TGTGCCAGCGCGGAACACTCCTACGAGCAGTACTTC
>TRBV7-3|TRBD2|once|TRBJ2-3
CASSFGLAGLADTQYF
TGTGCCAGCAGCTTCGGACTAGCGGGGCTTGCAGATACGCAGTATTTT
>TRBV6-5|.|.|TRBJ1-2
CASRLTGGNYGYTF
TGTGCCAGCCGTCTGACGGGGGGGAACTATGGCTACACCTTC
>TRBV20-1|.|few|TRBJ1-2
CSARDRPGYGYTF
TGCAGTGCTAGAGACAGACCTGGCTATGGCTACACCTTC
>TRBV6-6|TRBD2|.|TRBJ2-7
CASSGTSGTSYEQYF
TGTGCCAGCAGTGGGACTAGCGGGACCTCCTACGAGCAGTACTTC
>TRBV12-3/TRBV12-4|.|.|TRBJ1-2
CASSISGGGYTF
TGTGCCAGCAGTATCAGTGGCGGTGGCTACACCTTC
>TRBV7-9|.|few|TRBJ1-2
CASSLALGAPYGYTF
TGTGCCAGCAGCTTAGCGCTGGGGGCCCCCTATGGCTACACCTTC
>TRBV3-1|TRBD1|few|TRBJ2-5
CASSHSDRVEETQYF
TGTGCCAGCAGCCATTCCGACAGGGTCGAAGAGACCCAGTACTTC
>TRBV24-1|.|few|TRBJ1-1
CATSDRTAEAFF
TGTGCCACCAGTGACCGGACAGCCGAAGCTTTCTTT
>TRBV5-5|TRBD1|few|TRBJ1-4
CASSLGGQGASEKLFF
TGTGCCAGCAGCTTGGGGGGACAGGGGGCGAGTGAAAAACTGTTTTTT
>TRBV20-1|.|few|TRBJ1-5
CSARGGQGGQPQHF
TGCAGTGCTAGGGGAGGGCAGGGCGGCCAGCCCCAGCATTTT
>TRBV5-5|TRBD2|.|TRBJ2-7
CASSFGTSGVREQYF
TGTGCCAGCAGCTTTGGGACTAGCGGGGTTCGAGAGCAGTACTTC
>TRBV6-6|.|.|TRBJ2-1
CASRRASSYNEQFF
TGTGCCAGCAGGCGGGCTAGCTCCTACAATGAGCAGTTCTTC
>TRBV5-5|TRBD1|.|TRBJ2-1
CASSLGQGVGYDEQFF
TGTGCCAGCAGCTTGGGACAGGGTGTGGGGTACGATGAGCAGTTCTTC
>TRBV12-3/TRBV12-4|.|few|TRBJ2-1
CASSMGAPPEQFF
TGTGCCAGCAGTATGGGGGCCCCACCGGAGCAGTTCTTC
>TRBV7-9|.|.|TRBJ1-4
CASSLDRSTNEKLFF
TGTGCCAGCAGCTTAGATAGATCAACTAATGAAAAACTGTTTTTT
>TRBV28|.|.|TRBJ1-1
CASSLRGWRAFF
TGTGCCAGCAGTTTAAGGGGGTGGAGAGCTTTCTTT
>TRBV5-1|.|few|TRBJ2-7
CASSLPGSGEQYF
TGCGCCAGCAGCTTGCCGGGGTCGGGCGAGCAGTACTTC
>TRBV11-3|.|.|TRBJ1-1
CASSKGGTANTEAFF
TGTGCCAGCAGCAAAGGGGGGACGGCCAACACTGAAGCTTTCTTT
>TRBV28|.|.|TRBJ2-7
CASRPGGSTNEQYF
TGTGCCAGCAGACCAGGGGGGTCTACTAACGAGCAGTACTTC
>TRBV12-5|.|.|TRBJ1-5
CASGLTQGSGQPQHF
TGTGCTAGTGGTTTGACCCAGGGAAGCGGTCAGCCCCAGCATTTT
>TRBV6-9|TRBD2|few|TRBJ2-1
CASSWCSSGGYNNEQFF
TGTGCCAGCAGTTGGTGTTCTAGCGGGGGCTATAACAATGAGCAGTTCTTC
>TRBV7-9|.|.|TRBJ1-4
CASSFGLQRGLFF
TGTGCCAGCAGCTTTGGTCTCCAAAGGGGACTGTTTTTT
>TRBV6-6|TRBD2|few|TRBJ2-1
CASSPPGRGGHNEQFF
TGTGCCAGCAGTCCCCCCGGGCGGGGGGGCCACAATGAGCAGTTCTTC
>TRBV20-1|.|few|TRBJ1-1
CSAREGLNTEAFF
TGCAGTGCTAGGGAAGGATTGAACACTGAAGCTTTCTTT
>TRBV20-1|.|.|TRBJ2-1
CSARVGSRVGSEQFF
TGCAGTGCTAGAGTGGGATCAAGGGTAGGCAGTGAGCAGTTCTTC
>TRBV5-1|.|.|TRBJ2-5
CASSSAPQTGSETQYF
TGCGCCAGCAGCTCCGCCCCTCAGACGGGGTCGGAGACCCAGTACTTC
>TRBV12-3/TRBV12-4|.|.|TRBJ2-1
CASSPTGYNEQFF
TGTGCCAGCAGTCCCACAGGCTACAATGAGCAGTTCTTC
>TRBV11-2|TRBD2|.|TRBJ2-1
CASRRTASGRANYNEQFF
TGTGCCAGCAGACGAACGGCTAGCGGGAGGGCCAACTACAATGAGCAGTTCTTC
>TRBV20-1|.|few|TRBJ1-2
CSGWLGDGYTF
TGCAGTGGGTGGTTGGGGGATGGCTACACCTTC
>TRBV20-1|.|few|TRBJ1-1
CSAGIRGTGEAFF
TGCAGTGCAGGGATCAGGGGAACAGGTGAAGCTTTCTTT
>TRBV5-1|.|few|TRBJ2-5
CASSLAAIEETQYF
TGCGCCAGCAGCTTGGCGGCTATCGAAGAGACCCAGTACTTC
>TRBV29-1|.|few|TRBJ2-7
CSGVRDNYEQYF
TGCAGCGGAGTCCGGGACAACTACGAGCAGTACTTC
>TRBV5-1|TRBD2|.|TRBJ2-1
CASSREGDEQFF
TGCGCCAGCAGCCGGGAGGGGGATGAGCAGTTCTTC
>TRBV7-2|.|.|TRBJ2-3
CASSLGGVGGTDTQYF
TGTGCCAGCAGCTTAGGTGGGGTTGGGGGCACAGATACGCAGTATTTT
>TRBV14|.|.|TRBJ1-2
CASSQAQGLKPYGYTF
TGTGCCAGCAGCCAGGCACAGGGTTTAAAGCCTTACGGCTACACCTTC
>TRBV6-5|.|few|TRBJ2-5
CASSYSIIGQETQYF
TGTGCCAGCAGTTACTCGATTATAGGGCAAGAGACCCAGTACTTC
>TRBV18|.|.|TRBJ2-7
CASSPTGSSDEQYF
TGTGCCAGCTCACCTACAGGGTCCTCGGACGAGCAGTACTTC
>TRBV29-1|TRBD1|many|TRBJ1-1
CSVAEQGGTEAFF
TGCAGCGTTGCGGAACAGGGGGGGACTGAAGCTTTCTTT
>TRBV29-1|.|.|TRBJ1-1
CSVSDDRWRTEAFF
TGCAGCGTCTCCGATGACCGTTGGAGGACTGAAGCTTTCTTT
>TRBV20-1|.|few|TRBJ1-4
CSARGWDEKLFF
TGCAGTGCTCGCGGGTGGGATGAAAAACTGTTTTTT
>TRBV11-2|.|few|TRBJ2-5
CASSFLAQEETQYF
TGTGCCAGCAGCTTTTTAGCGCAAGAAGAGACCCAGTACTTC
>TRBV3-1|TRBD1|.|TRBJ1-6
CASSPDTGDSPLHF
TGTGCCAGCAGCCCGGATACAGGGGATTCACCCCTCCACTTT
>TRBV29-1|TRBD2|.|TRBJ2-1
CSVEIRLAVYNEQFF
TGCAGCGTTGAAATTCGACTAGCGGTATACAATGAGCAGTTCTTC
>TRBV29-1|TRBD2|.|TRBJ2-3
CSSETSGTDTQYF
TGCAGCTCTGAGACTAGCGGGACAGATACGCAGTATTTT
>TRBV5-1|TRBD1|few|TRBJ2-5
CASTPLGTGVVETQYF
TGCGCCAGCACGCCGCTGGGGACAGGGGTTGTGGAGACCCAGTACTTC
>TRBV20-1|.|few|TRBJ2-5
CSARMGAQETQYF
TGCAGTGCTAGGATGGGGGCCCAGGAGACCCAGTACTTC
>TRBV24-1|.|few|TRBJ2-6
CATSDGSAGANVLTF
TGTGCCACCAGTGATGGGAGTGCTGGGGCCAACGTCCTGACTTTC